Following are 15 T cell receptor beta chains from one sample sequenced in a study of control samples from healthy donors and cancer patients. The protocol was immunoSEQ multiplex PCR, while the TCRdb copy is restricted to in-frame clones and leaves out a portion. The table records about 55,000 clones, around 96% of them present only once. The sequenced sample was blood. The receptors stem from a woman younger than 45 in good health.

The chain joins TRBV2 to TRBJ2-1; no clear D. The germline gives CDR1 SNHLY, CDR2 FYNNEI. This CDR3 has 11 residues. Trimming took off 7 bases at V and 6 bases at J, with 7 bases between the two ends. This chain's CDR3 is CASTLLNEQFF. In DNA, the CDR3 is TGTGCCAGCACCCTACTCAATGAGCAGTTCTTC.

The chain joins TRBV4-1 to TRBJ2-3, with D perhaps matching TRBD1 or TRBD2 (5 bases each). Germline assignment: CDR1 MGHRA and CDR2 YSYEKL. The CDR3 has 14 residues. V gave up 0 bases and J gave up 4 bases, with 8 bases separating them. The CDR3 sequence is CASSQDVGADTQYF. The DNA of the CDR3 is TGCGCCAGCAGCCAAGATGTGGGGGCAGATACGCAGTATTTT.

This rearrangement joins TRBV30 to TRBJ1-1; possibly TRBD1 for D (5 bases). V shed 4 bases and J shed 7 bases, with 10 bases lying between them. Germline V CDR1 and CDR2: GTSNPN, SVGIG (reference sequence). The CDR3 covers 11 residues. CDR3 in DNA: TGTGCCTGGATTAGAGGGGTTGAAGCTTTCTTT. Protein product: CAWIRGVEAFF.

The rearrangement uses TRBV27 and TRBJ1-1; no firm D call. The CDR3 extends over 14 amino acids. Between the trimmed V and J ends, which lost 0 bases and 3 bases, there was a span of 8 bases. Germline CDR1 and CDR2: MNHEY and SMNVEV (reference sequence). The CDR3 loop is CASSLSVGYTEAFF. The CDR3 coding sequence is TGTGCCAGCAGTTTATCGGTCGGGTACACTGAAGCTTTCTTT.

The chain joins TRBV5-1 to TRBJ2-1, with 8 bases fitting TRBD2. V trimming: 7 bases; J trimming: 5 bases; junction bases outside the gene matches: 23. There are 19 residues in the CDR3. Germline-derived CDR1 and CDR2 are SGHRS and YFSETQ. CDR3 loop: CASAPFGAGGRGVNNEQFF. The CDR3 DNA sequence: TGCGCCAGCGCGCCCTTCGGGGCGGGAGGAAGAGGGGTCAACAATGAGCAGTTCTTC.

The genes are TRBV10-3 and TRBJ2-1; D might be TRBD1 or TRBD2, each matching 5 bases. Trimming pared 2 bases from V and 5 bases from J, leaving 13 bases between. Germline lookup yields CDR1 ENHRY and CDR2 SYGVKD. The CDR3 extends over 15 amino acids. The CDR3 here is CAISEPGTAHNEQFF. The CDR3 nucleotides read TGTGCCATCAGTGAGCCCGGGACCGCTCACAATGAGCAGTTCTTC.

The CDR3 DNA follows: TGTGCCAGCAGTTTATCCCCCCCCAGGACACAGGCTTTCTTT. Translating it yields CASSLSPPRTQAFF. The V gene is TRBV28, the J gene TRBJ1-1; maybe TRBD1 (5 bases). Trimming pared 1 base from V and 11 bases from J, leaving 17 bases between. This CDR3 comprises 14 residues. The germline V gene encodes CDR1 MDHEN and CDR2 SYDVKM.

The chain is built from TRBV7-2 and TRBJ1-4; D gene unclear. There are 12 residues in the CDR3. Germline assignment: CDR1 SGHTA and CDR2 FQGNSA. Trimming removed 3 bases from V and 10 bases from J, with 9 bases in between. Written as DNA, the CDR3 is TGTGCCAGCAGCTTCGCGGGGTCAAAACTGTTTTTT. This gives the protein CASSFAGSKLFF. Together with reference TRBV7-2 and TRBJ1-4, the CDR3 gives the full variable domain: GAGVSQSPSNKVTEKGKDVELRCDPISGHTALYWYRQSLGQGLEFLIYFQGNSAPDKSGLPSDRFSAERTGGSVSTLTIQRTQQEDSAVYLCASSFAGSKLFFGSGTQLSVL.

As DNA, the CDR3 is TGCGCCAGCAGCTTACGACTAGCGGGAGCCTACAATGAGCAGTTCTTC. Its translation: CASSLRLAGAYNEQFF. This chain joins TRBV5-1 and TRBJ2-1; 12 bases line up with TRBD2. Germline CDR1 and CDR2: SGHRS and YFSETQ. The CDR3 is 16 amino acids. V shed 2 bases, J shed 2 bases, and the junction held 2 bases outside the gene matches.

V usage is TRBV7-9 and J usage is TRBJ2-1; 7 positions match TRBD2. Per germline, CDR1 SEHNR and CDR2 FQNEAQ (reference sequence). The V gene end was trimmed by 4 bases and the J gene end by 1 base; junction bases not matched to a gene: 4. The CDR3 spans 15 residues. The CDR3 DNA reads as TGTGCCAGCAGCTCCCTAGCGGTATCCTACAATGAGCAGTTCTTC. This codes for CASSSLAVSYNEQFF. The full variable domain, rest sourced from reference TRBV7-9 and TRBJ2-1, is DTGVSQNPRHKITKRGQNVTFRCDPISEHNRLYWYRQTLGQGPEFLTYFQNEAQLEKSRLLSDRFSAERPKGSFSTLEIQRTEQGDSAMYLCASSSLAVSYNEQFFGPGTRLTVL.

This clone was counted once. V usage is TRBV14 and J usage is TRBJ1-4; tentatively, D is TRBD1 (5 bases). CDR1 and CDR2 from the germline V gene are SGHDN and FVKESK. V was pared by 1 base and J by 4 bases, with 10 bases between. This CDR3 comprises 15 residues. The CDR3 DNA reads as TGTGCCAGCAGCCAAGTCGAGGGGCGTAATGAAAAACTGTTTTTT. As protein: CASSQVEGRNEKLFF.

As to this clone: Other nucleotide sequences from this sample produce the same CDR3. The CDR3 is CSVTLDRVYGYTF. In nucleotides, the CDR3 is TGCAGCGTTACTCTGGACAGAGTCTATGGCTACACCTTC. The chain has TRBV29-1 and TRBJ1-2; possibly TRBD1 for D (6 bases). The CDR3 loop spans 13 amino acids. V gave up 5 bases and J gave up 4 bases, with 14 bases separating them. The germline V gene has CDR1 SQVTM and CDR2 ANQGSEA.

The rearrangement joins TRBV14 to TRBJ2-3; D call uncertain. V lost 0 bases, J lost 2 bases, and 12 bases lay in between. Germline assignment: CDR1 SGHDN and CDR2 FVKESK. There are 16 residues in the CDR3. In nucleotides, the CDR3 is TGTGCCAGCAGCCAAGATATAGCAGTTTACACAGATACGCAGTATTTT. It codes for CASSQDIAVYTDTQYF.

The V gene is TRBV5-1, the J gene TRBJ2-7; 10 bases map to TRBD1. The trim removed 6 bases at V and 6 bases at J, leaving 9 bases unmatched. There are 14 residues in the CDR3. The germline V gene encodes CDR1 SGHRS and CDR2 YFSETQ. The CDR3, as DNA: TGCGCCAGCACTATGGAGACAGGGGGCAGCGAGCAGTACTTC. Translation: CASTMETGGSEQYF.

For this clone: At one boundary the junction diverges from the germline segment, which might be a read error. This chain links TRBV7-7 with TRBJ2-1; 8 positions agree with TRBD1. The germline gives CDR1 SSHAT, CDR2 FNYEAQ (reference sequence). There are 16 residues in the CDR3. As DNA, the CDR3 is TGTGCTAGCAGCTTAGGGCAGGGGGCCCCGTACAATGAGCAGTTCTTC. Its protein is CASSLGQGAPYNEQFF.